This T cell receptor beta chain comes out of a study of shared clonotypes between healthy human individuals (TCRdb year 2020). About the investigation overall: The cohort comprised two women and a few men aged 18 to 49 years. The study deeply sequenced blood TCR repertoires of five healthy adults to estimate repertoire size and the extent of clonotype sharing between individuals. Different laboratories and diverse techniques were used to prepare libraries and sequence TCR repertoires, to increase sequencing depth and limit assay-specific biases. Each donor's leukapheresis produced roughly between about 0.9 and 9.5 billion PBMCs. For each donor, three plates each were used for CD4 naive and CD4 memory, two plates were used for CD8 naive, and one plate was used for CD8 memory.

Healthy HIV-negative adults with no recently reported acute infections or vaccinations were included as donors. All donors were Caucasian adults living in Nashville, Tennessee, USA. Magnetic negative selection was used to enrich CD4+ T cells, after which naive cells were positively selected on CD45RA and the negative fraction became the memory subset. Blood was obtained by leukapheresis, after which PBMCs were separated by Ficoll-Histopaque density gradient centrifugation and cryopreserved in liquid nitrogen vapor phase. Purity and quantity of every magnetically sorted T cell population were checked by analytical flow cytometry. Genomic DNA was isolated from each sorted fraction and quantified by UV absorbance on a Nanodrop 2000c. The germline V gene yields SQVTM for CDR1 and ANQGSEA for CDR2. The CDR3 spans 16 residues, from the cysteine through the phenylalanine. Only CDR3 DNA is held: 48 bases, read in frame from base 1. V is trimmed back by 7 bases and J by 0 bases, and the junction contains 10 bases that no gene match accounts for.

Using the deep immunoSEQ assay, TCR CDR3 regions were amplified from genomic DNA by multiplex PCR. Extracted genomic DNA from each cell subset was spread evenly across all wells of several immunoSEQ 96-well plates, with each plate serving as a replicate. For sorted subsets, each replicate PCR was loaded with around 200 ng genomic DNA, equivalent to 30,000 or so T cell genomes. Purified libraries were quantified with a Qubit 3.0 fluorometer, sized on a Bioanalyzer 2100, and re-quantified with the KAPA Library Quantification kit. Every immunoSEQ 96-well plate was sequenced on a separate single-read 150-cycle Illumina NextSeq 550 flow cell. The original methods were these. The immunoSEQ output contained only junctional sequences without quality scores, so filtering could not match that applied to full-length reads. To assign V/J genes and CDR3, sequences were annotated against IMGT germline references using PyIR, a Python wrapper for IgBLAST v1.9. Any read was removed if the V/J assignment was weak (E-value above 1e-6), the CDR3 was missing, or the read contained stop codons, out-of-frame junctions, or ambiguous translated residues. V3J clonotypes were defined by identical inferred V gene, J gene, and CDR3 amino acid sequence. Percentage overlap between repertoires was computed as shared unique clonotypes divided by the size of the smaller repertoire. Repertoire richness was assessed with RTK rarefaction, the Chao1 estimator, and Recon v2.1 estimates of unobserved clonotypes. OLGA was used to compute generation probabilities for all TCRbeta clonotypes that the gDNA method yielded from a handful of donors. What TCRdb holds here is the immuneACCESS table cut down to in-frame rearrangements. Part of the clones is not present; checked against another copy, under half of the missing clones reflect an unresolved V gene, and the others are unexplained. That table is the source of V, J and clone size, and D and trimming were worked out from the DNA. In this sample the table shows about 360,000 clones, more than 60% of which occur a single time. The ten largest account for 10% of the sample.

Broad study findings and their caveats: Based on pairwise subsampling, the degree of clonotype sharing among donors was expected to be affected by sequencing depth. Compared with non-shared clonotypes, the clonotypes found in all four sorted-subset donors had higher generation probabilities. Sharing across several donors was observed for roughly 5% of naive CD4, about 4% of naive CD8, roughly 2.4% of memory CD4, and roughly 0.43% of memory CD8 clonotypes. Because the study included a small number of donors, the genetic and exposure-history diversity represented was limited. Larger estimated clonotype richness was generally found for naive subsets than for memory subsets. Even with the large sequencing depth, rarefaction of the sorted-subset datasets indicated that sequencing was incomplete. Sampling was limited to blood, and TCR repertoires in tissue likely differ from TCR repertoires in blood.

Concerning this clone itself: It lacks a known antigen. No base-level quality is on record; no much larger clone is a single base apart.

The chain couples TRBV29-1 to TRBJ2-3, and TRBD2 matches 10 of the central bases. The clonotype originates from a man between 25 and 39 years old in good health. The sequenced sample consisted of memory CD4+ T cells sorted from blood. The cell subset or site label, as the study defines it: CD45RA-negative fraction. The CDR3 in this case is CSGGLAEKSSTDTQYF. The nucleotide sequence is TGCAGCGGCGGACTAGCGGAAAAGTCTAGCACAGATACGCAGTATTTT.